The rows below give T cell receptor beta chains drawn from one sample of a study of control samples from healthy donors and cancer patients. Produced via immunoSEQ multiplex PCR; TCRdb's table is partial and in-frame only. The repertoire holds approximately 110,000 clones, with about four fifths as singletons. Sequences were obtained from blood. The origin of the receptors is a woman between 45 and 65 years old in good health. CDR3s include the opening cysteine and the closing phenylalanine or tryptophan. Each record gives: clone size, D gene, J gene, V gene, CDR3 protein, CDR3 DNA. The D gene is left open where the match is weak. Clone size is stated in some rows and not others, as once, few, many or a class when expanded.

>-|-|TRBJ2-5|TRBV9
CASSRGSLETQYF
TGTGCCAGCAGCCGGGGGAGTTTGGAGACCCAGTACTTC
>-|-|TRBJ2-1|TRBV7-7
CASSLDLYNEQFF
TGTGCTAGCAGCTTAGACCTCTACAATGAGCAGTTCTTC
>-|TRBD1|TRBJ1-6|TRBV3-1/TRBV3-2
CASRNPGQNSPLHF
TGTGCCAGCAGAAACCCGGGACAGAATTCACCCCTCCACTTT
>-|-|TRBJ1-2|TRBV18
CASSPSVFRRRQEDGYTF
TGTGCCAGCTCACCAAGCGTTTTTAGACGGCGACAGGAAGATGGCTACACCTTC
>-|-|TRBJ1-6|TRBV14
CASSSRALSNSPLHF
TGTGCCAGCAGCAGCCGGGCCCTGAGTAATTCACCCCTCCACTTT
>-|-|TRBJ2-7|TRBV29-1
CSVEAGTPYEQYF
TGCAGCGTTGAAGCCGGGACTCCCTACGAGCAGTACTTC
>few|-|TRBJ1-3|TRBV9
CASSEEDFGLDTIYF
TGTGCCAGCAGCGAGGAGGACTTTGGTTTGGACACCATATATTTT
>-|-|TRBJ2-7|TRBV15
CATSRGGSAYEQYF
TGTGCCACCAGCAGAGGAGGTAGCGCCTACGAGCAGTACTTC
>-|-|TRBJ1-1|TRBV18
CASSPRNGAEAFF
TGTGCCAGCTCACCAAGGAATGGAGCCGAAGCTTTCTTT
>-|-|TRBJ2-5|TRBV6-6
CATYFPQGGQETQYF
TGTGCCACATACTTTCCTCAGGGGGGACAAGAGACCCAGTACTTC
>-|TRBD1|TRBJ1-4|TRBV5-1
CASSLTGSGGEKLFF
TGCGCCAGCAGCCTGACAGGGTCGGGAGGTGAAAAACTGTTTTTT
>few|-|TRBJ1-4|TRBV5-1
CASSLNAGGEKLFF
TGCGCCAGCAGCTTAAACGCAGGCGGTGAAAAACTGTTTTTT
>-|-|TRBJ2-7|TRBV5-1
CASSSGQFPQTYEQYF
TGCGCCAGCAGCTCTGGACAATTCCCCCAAACCTACGAGCAGTACTTC
>once|-|TRBJ1-3|TRBV5-6
CASSLGFGNTIYF
TGTGCCAGCAGCTTGGGGTTTGGAAACACCATATATTTT
>-|TRBD1|TRBJ2-5|TRBV6-2/TRBV6-3
CASSTTGGLGTQYF
TGTGCCAGCAGCACGACAGGGGGCCTGGGGACCCAGTACTTC
>-|-|TRBJ2-2|TRBV4-2
CASSQEPTAAGTGELFF
TGTGCCAGCAGCCAAGAGCCCACTGCTGCGGGCACCGGGGAGCTGTTTTTT
>-|TRBD1|TRBJ1-5|TRBV3-1/TRBV3-2
CASSQDGQGIYSNQPQHF
TGTGCCAGCAGCCAAGATGGACAGGGGATATATAGCAATCAGCCCCAGCATTTT
>-|-|TRBJ2-5|TRBV7-2
CASSLVGVGETQYF
TGTGCCAGCAGCTTAGTCGGCGTGGGGGAGACCCAGTACTTC
>-|-|TRBJ2-2|TRBV11-1
CASSFMNTGELFF
TGTGCCAGCAGCTTCATGAACACCGGGGAGCTGTTTTTT
>-|TRBD1|TRBJ1-6|TRBV18
CASSPDRGNNSPLHF
TGTGCCAGCTCACCAGACAGGGGGAACAATTCACCCCTCCACTTT
>-|-|TRBJ2-1|TRBV19
CASRQNRVGYDNEQFF
TGTGCCAGTCGACAAAACAGGGTAGGGTACGACAATGAGCAGTTCTTC
>-|-|TRBJ1-2|TRBV5-4
CASSLAGRANYGYTF
TGTGCCAGCAGCTTGGCGGGCAGGGCTAACTATGGCTACACCTTC
>-|TRBD2|TRBJ2-2|TRBV10-2
CASSEPRGANTGELFF
TGCGCCAGCAGTGAGCCTCGGGGGGCGAACACCGGGGAGCTGTTTTTT
>-|-|TRBJ2-3|TRBV24-1
CATSSPVTDTQYF
TGTGCCACCAGCTCCCCGGTAACGGATACGCAGTATTTT
>-|-|TRBJ1-5|TRBV7-9
CASSDTAEPQHF
TGTGCCAGCAGCGACACTGCCGAGCCCCAGCATTTT
>-|-|TRBJ2-7|TRBV12-3/TRBV12-4
CASSFQGYEQYF
TGTGCCAGCAGTTTCCAGGGTTACGAGCAGTACTTC
>-|-|TRBJ1-1|TRBV9
CASSVEGFMNTEAFF
TGTGCCAGCAGCGTAGAGGGGTTCATGAACACTGAAGCTTTCTTT
>-|TRBD1|TRBJ2-2|TRBV5-1
CASSLWGAAGGSFPNTGGLFF
TGCGCCAGCAGCCTTTGGGGAGCTGCAGGGGGCTCCTTCCCGAACACCGGGGGGCTGTTTTTT
>-|-|TRBJ1-2|TRBV5-3
CARSLVIEANYGYTF
TGTGCCAGAAGCTTGGTTATTGAAGCTAACTATGGCTACACCTTC
>-|-|TRBJ1-4|TRBV6-1
CASSDRWDNEKLFF
TGTGCCAGCAGTGACCGCTGGGATAATGAAAAACTGTTTTTT
>-|-|TRBJ1-1|TRBV30
CAWSVGDVVNTEAFF
TGTGCCTGGAGTGTAGGGGATGTGGTGAACACTGAAGCTTTCTTT
>-|-|TRBJ1-1|TRBV7-2
CASSRTVNTEAFF
TGTGCCAGCAGCCGGACGGTGAACACTGAAGCTTTCTTT
>many|TRBD1|TRBJ1-6|TRBV28
CASSPIRGPLHF
TGTGCCAGCAGTCCGATCAGGGGGCCCCTCCACTTT
>-|-|TRBJ1-5|TRBV12-3/TRBV12-4
CASSLGFNQPQHF
TGTGCCAGCAGTTTAGGTTTCAATCAGCCCCAGCATTTT
>-|-|TRBJ1-5|TRBV5-1
CASSLGNNQPQHF
TGCGCCAGCAGCTTGGGGAACAATCAGCCCCAGCATTTT
>-|-|TRBJ1-4|TRBV5-1
CASSSAGGASNEKLFF
TGCGCCAGCAGCTCTGCAGGAGGGGCATCTAATGAAAAACTGTTTTTT
>-|TRBD1|TRBJ1-3|TRBV7-2
CASSLPGSQGSSGNTIYF
TGTGCCAGCAGCTTACCGGGTTCACAGGGGAGCTCTGGAAACACCATATATTTT